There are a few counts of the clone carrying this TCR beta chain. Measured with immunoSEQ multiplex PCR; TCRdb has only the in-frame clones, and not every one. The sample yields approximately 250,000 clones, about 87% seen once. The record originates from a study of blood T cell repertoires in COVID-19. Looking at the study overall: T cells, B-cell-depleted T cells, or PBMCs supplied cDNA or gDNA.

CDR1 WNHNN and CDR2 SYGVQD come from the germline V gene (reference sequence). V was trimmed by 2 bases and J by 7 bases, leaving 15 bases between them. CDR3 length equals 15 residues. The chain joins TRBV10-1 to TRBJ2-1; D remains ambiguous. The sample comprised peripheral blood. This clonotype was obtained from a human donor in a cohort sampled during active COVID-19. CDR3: CASSETPGRVNEQFF. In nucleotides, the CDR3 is TGCGCCAGCAGTGAGACCCCCGGTCGAGTAAATGAGCAGTTCTTC.